This TCR beta chain was sequenced in a study of T cell repertoires in cytomegalovirus infection. As for the study in general: Well-studied HLA-B-restricted CMV epitopes were used in the study alongside recently identified HLA-C-restricted ones. Carrying CMV and the relevant HLA type showed in public TCR beta signatures. General study findings and limits: Carriers of CMV and the relevant HLA type were discriminated by public TCR beta frequency. The ex vivo response showed dominance by HLA-C-restricted CMV-specific TCR beta clonotypes.

TCRdb redid the calling of the reads with MiXCR, one entry per CDR3 protein. The sample records 680,000 or so distinct CDR3 sequences, roughly 33% being singletons. The germline V gene has CDR1 KGHSH and CDR2 LQKENI. The length of the CDR3 is 11 residues. V was pared by 6 bases and J by 7 bases, with 10 bases between. This clonotype was found a few times. Its antigen remains unidentified. This specimen was cultured PBMCs, taken from culture after CMV antigen stimulation. This clonotype was sampled from a human donor in good health (CMV status not recorded). Some clones in this sample may be carry-over from other donors' samples. The chain has TRBV18 and TRBJ2-7; unclear D gene. CDR3 coding DNA: TGTGCCAGCTCCCAACAGAAGGAGCAGTACTTC. Its protein product is CASSQQKEQYF.